This note documents a single TCR beta chain sequence. All donors were healthy HIV-negative adults lacking recent acute infections or vaccinations. This sample is part of a study of shared clonotypes between healthy human individuals. Study information: The donor group consisted of two women and a few men, aged 18 to 49.

Deep-level settings were used for running the assay. PCR replicates performed on unsorted PBMC used approximately 300 ng DNA, approximately 30,000 T cell genomes. Sequencing used immunoSEQ multiplex PCR; TCRdb keeps in-frame clones, though not all of them. The sample yields nearly 500,000 clones, 76% seen once. Sequencing input: PBMCs. The source is a woman aged 40 to 50 in good health. Some clones in this sample may be carry-over from other donors' samples.

Here the CDR3 reads CASSPPSTGFTGELFF. Written as DNA, the CDR3 is TGCGCCAGCAGCCCACCTTCGACAGGGTTTACCGGGGAGCTGTTTTTT. The rearrangement joins TRBV5-1 to TRBJ2-2; TRBD1 matches 7 bases. CDR3 size: 16 residues. From germline, CDR1 is SGHRS and CDR2 YFSETQ. With 4 bases clipped from V and 5 bases from J, the junction kept 11 bases outside the gene matches.